Listed below are T cell receptor beta chains from one sample, sequenced in a study of a mutant IDH1 vaccine in newly diagnosed glioma. Using immunoSEQ multiplex PCR, the repertoire was profiled, and TCRdb retains in-frame clones only, with some absent. This table holds about 46,000 clones, roughly 85% found once. The material was PBMCs, obtained from a glioma patient treated with radiotherapy, temozolomide or both. All receptors come from a man aged 40-50 years with glioma. The CDR3 runs from the conserved cysteine through the conserved F or W. D genes are given only for firm matches. Only some rows state a clone size, as once, few, many or a class for expanded clones.

D gene,clone size,J gene,V gene,CDR3 protein,CDR3 DNA
-,-,TRBJ2-3,TRBV7-2,CASESVTSTDTQYF,TGTGCCAGCGAGTCTGTAACTAGCACAGATACGCAGTATTTT
-,-,TRBJ1-1,TRBV20-1,CSAPTQVLAFF,TGCAGTGCCCCCACACAAGTTTTAGCTTTCTTT
TRBD1,-,TRBJ1-5,TRBV15,CATSRPGYRGEPQHF,TGTGCCACCAGCAGGCCCGGGTACAGGGGGGAGCCCCAGCATTTT
-,-,TRBJ1-5,TRBV6-1,CASSGGTDLYNQPQHF,TGTGCCAGCAGTGGGGGGACGGACCTCTACAATCAGCCCCAGCATTTT
-,-,TRBJ2-2,TRBV7-9,CASSFTAAGELFF,TGTGCCAGCAGCTTCACTGCGGCCGGGGAGCTGTTTTTT
TRBD2,-,TRBJ2-7,TRBV2,CASSDKSGSGTTYEQYF,TGTGCCAGCAGTGATAAATCTGGTAGCGGGACTACTTACGAGCAGTACTTC
-,-,TRBJ2-5,TRBV5-4,CASRDRRQETQYF,TGTGCCAGCAGAGACAGAAGACAAGAGACCCAGTACTTC
-,-,TRBJ2-7,TRBV21-1,CASSIKPGTSYEQYF,TGTGCCAGCAGCATAAAACCGGGTACTTCCTACGAGCAGTACTTC
-,few,TRBJ2-7,TRBV6-5,CASSYSTTSGAYEQYF,TGTGCCAGCAGTTACTCGACGACTTCGGGAGCCTACGAGCAGTACTTC
TRBD2,-,TRBJ2-1,TRBV2,CASREGGTSGKRVQFF,TGTGCCAGCAGGGAGGGTGGGACTAGCGGGAAAAGGGTGCAGTTCTTC
TRBD1,once,TRBJ2-7,TRBV7-2,CASSQRHDRAYEQYF,TGTGCCAGCAGCCAACGACATGACAGGGCCTACGAGCAGTACTTC
TRBD1,-,TRBJ2-5,TRBV7-2,CASSQKSGGIGTQYF,TGTGCCAGCAGCCAAAAGTCAGGGGGCATTGGGACCCAGTACTTC
-,once,TRBJ2-5,TRBV2,CARTFGSQETQYF,TGTGCCAGAACCTTCGGATCCCAAGAGACCCAGTACTTC
-,-,TRBJ1-2,TRBV20-1,CSDRVLYGYTF,TGCAGTGACAGGGTCCTCTATGGCTACACCTTC
-,-,TRBJ2-2,TRBV4-2,CASSQVAREDTGELFF,TGTGCCAGCAGCCAAGTTGCCAGGGAGGACACCGGGGAGCTGTTTTTT
TRBD1,-,TRBJ2-5,TRBV13,CASSWGQGETQYF,TGTGCCAGCAGCTGGGGACAGGGTGAGACCCAGTACTTC
TRBD2,-,TRBJ2-1,TRBV6-5,CASRLAGVGEQFF,TGTGCCAGCCGGCTAGCGGGAGTTGGTGAGCAGTTCTTC
-,-,TRBJ2-3,TRBV6-1,CASSEEALPQYF,TGTGCCAGCAGTGAAGAGGCTCTTCCGCAGTATTTT
TRBD1,-,TRBJ1-1,TRBV6-5,CASSWNIGGNTEAFF,TGTGCCAGCAGTTGGAATATAGGGGGCAACACTGAAGCTTTCTTT
-,-,TRBJ1-5,TRBV6-1,CASRRTSYSNQPQHF,TGTGCCAGCAGGCGGACATCTTATAGCAATCAGCCCCAGCATTTT
TRBD2,-,TRBJ2-7,TRBV19,CASSMGLAGTYEQYF,TGTGCCAGTAGTATGGGACTAGCGGGGACCTACGAGCAGTACTTC
-,-,TRBJ2-7,TRBV7-2,CASSYGGGLDYEQYF,TGTGCCAGCAGCTATGGGGGTGGGCTAGACTACGAGCAGTACTTC
-,-,TRBJ1-4,TRBV5-4,CASSLGGGGNEKLFF,TGTGCCAGCAGCTTGGGGGGGGGTGGGAACGAAAAACTGTTTTTT
-,-,TRBJ1-2,TRBV6-4,CASSPDRNYGYTF,TGTGCCAGCAGTCCGGACCGAAACTATGGCTACACCTTC
-,-,TRBJ1-1,TRBV7-6,CASSRLGQTNTEAFF,TGTGCCAGCAGCCGACTGGGCCAGACGAACACTGAAGCTTTCTTT
-,once,TRBJ2-1,TRBV10-3,CAITTQVYNEQFF,TGTGCCATCACCACTCAGGTTTACAATGAGCAGTTCTTC
TRBD1,-,TRBJ2-2,TRBV19,CASRGQGTGELFF,TGTGCCAGTAGAGGACAGGGGACCGGGGAGCTGTTTTTT
TRBD2,-,TRBJ2-7,TRBV10-3,CAISEVSGRNSYEQYF,TGTGCCATCAGTGAGGTGAGCGGGAGGAATTCCTACGAGCAGTACTTC
-,-,TRBJ2-7,TRBV18,CASSPPGPRTYEQYF,TGTGCCAGCTCACCACCGGGGCCCCGTACCTACGAGCAGTACTTC
TRBD2,-,TRBJ2-7,TRBV13,CASTGRGLADPGGEQYF,TGTGCCAGCACCGGTAGGGGTCTAGCGGACCCGGGAGGCGAGCAGTACTTC
TRBD1,-,TRBJ2-2,TRBV27,CASSWQGASGELFF,TGTGCCAGCAGTTGGCAGGGGGCTTCCGGGGAGCTGTTTTTT
-,-,TRBJ2-2,TRBV19,CASSQRTANTGELFF,TGTGCCAGTAGTCAAAGGACAGCGAACACCGGGGAGCTGTTTTTT
-,-,TRBJ2-3,TRBV6-5,CTSGSSSTDTQYF,TGTACGTCAGGTTCCTCTAGCACAGATACGCAGTATTTT
TRBD1,-,TRBJ1-1,TRBV19,CASGPQGVNTEAFF,TGTGCCAGTGGCCCACAGGGGGTAAACACTGAAGCTTTCTTT
-,-,TRBJ2-2,TRBV7-6,CASSQTTNTGELFF,TGTGCCAGCAGCCAAACAACGAACACCGGGGAGCTGTTTTTT
TRBD2,-,TRBJ2-1,TRBV10-3,CAISDQGTSGSNEQFF,TGTGCCATCAGTGACCAGGGGACTAGCGGGAGCAATGAGCAGTTCTTC
-,-,TRBJ2-3,TRBV5-1,CASSLEPERDTQYF,TGCGCCAGCAGCTTGGAGCCGGAACGGGATACGCAGTATTTT
-,-,TRBJ1-4,TRBV11-2,CASSHGEKLFF,TGTGCCAGCAGCCATGGGGAAAAACTGTTTTTT
TRBD2,-,TRBJ2-1,TRBV4-3,CASSQDKSGDYNEQFF,TGCGCCAGCAGCCAAGATAAGAGCGGGGATTACAATGAGCAGTTCTTC
-,-,TRBJ2-7,TRBV4-1,CASSLLGSPGEQYF,TGCGCCAGCAGCCTATTAGGCAGCCCGGGGGAGCAGTACTTC
-,once,TRBJ2-1,TRBV28,CASTLGEGGSNEQFF,TGTGCCAGCACCCTCGGCGAGGGGGGCAGCAATGAGCAGTTCTTC
TRBD2,-,TRBJ2-7,TRBV5-1,CASSLGLAFSYEQYF,TGCGCCAGCAGCTTGGGACTAGCATTTAGCTACGAGCAGTACTTC
-,once,TRBJ2-7,TRBV5-6,CASSFGFSSITSYEQYF,TGTGCCAGCAGCTTCGGGTTTTCTAGCATAACATCCTACGAGCAGTACTTC
-,-,TRBJ2-2,TRBV7-9,CASSWLTDTGELFF,TGTGCCAGCAGCTGGTTGACGGACACCGGGGAGCTGTTTTTT
-,-,TRBJ2-3,TRBV25-1,CASSLAASTDTQYF,TGTGCCAGCAGCTTAGCGGCTAGCACAGATACGCAGTATTTT
-,once,TRBJ2-1,TRBV5-1,CASSFQGNEQFF,TGCGCCAGCAGCTTCCAAGGCAATGAGCAGTTCTTC
-,once,TRBJ2-1,TRBV5-1,CASRQSGSEYNEQFF,TGCGCCAGCAGACAGAGCGGGTCCGAATACAATGAGCAGTTCTTC
TRBD2,-,TRBJ2-7,TRBV19,CASSVSPGLAYEQYF,TGTGCCAGTAGTGTTTCCCCGGGACTAGCGTACGAGCAGTACTTC
-,-,TRBJ1-1,TRBV10-3,CAISESQGQAFF,TGTGCCATCAGTGAGTCGCAGGGACAAGCTTTCTTT
TRBD2,-,TRBJ2-7,TRBV5-4,CASSLGGLAKYEQYF,TGTGCCAGCAGCTTGGGCGGACTAGCGAAATACGAGCAGTACTTC
-,-,TRBJ1-2,TRBV29-1,CSVGLQVNYGYTF,TGCAGCGTTGGCCTTCAAGTTAACTATGGCTACACCTTC
-,-,TRBJ2-5,TRBV7-2,CASSFYSGADETQYF,TGTGCCAGCAGCTTTTATTCCGGGGCCGACGAGACCCAGTACTTC
TRBD1,-,TRBJ2-7,TRBV27,CASRTQGQGYSYEQYF,TGTGCCAGCAGAACGCAGGGACAGGGGTATTCCTACGAGCAGTACTTC
-,-,TRBJ2-5,TRBV7-3,CASSSGQTWETQYF,TGTGCCAGCAGCTCGGGTCAGACATGGGAGACCCAGTACTTC
-,-,TRBJ2-7,TRBV14,CASSPLGSTIYEQYF,TGTGCCAGCAGCCCACTGGGGTCAACCATCTACGAGCAGTACTTC